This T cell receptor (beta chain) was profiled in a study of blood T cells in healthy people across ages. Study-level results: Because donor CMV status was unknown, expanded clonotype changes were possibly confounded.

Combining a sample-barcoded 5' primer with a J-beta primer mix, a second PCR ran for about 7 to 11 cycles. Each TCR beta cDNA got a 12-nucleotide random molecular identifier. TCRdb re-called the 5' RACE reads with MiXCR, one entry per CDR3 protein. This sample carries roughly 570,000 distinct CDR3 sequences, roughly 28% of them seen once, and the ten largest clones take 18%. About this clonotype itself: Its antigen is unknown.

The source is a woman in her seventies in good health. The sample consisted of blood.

CDR3 DNA: TGCGCCAGCAGCTTGGCGACTTACTACGAGCAGTACTTC. It yields the protein CASSLATYYEQYF. V is TRBV5-1 and J is TRBJ2-7, with D unresolved. The CDR3 has 13 residues. Trimming stripped 0 bases from V and 3 bases from J, with 7 bases between. Per germline, CDR1 SGHRS and CDR2 YFSETQ.